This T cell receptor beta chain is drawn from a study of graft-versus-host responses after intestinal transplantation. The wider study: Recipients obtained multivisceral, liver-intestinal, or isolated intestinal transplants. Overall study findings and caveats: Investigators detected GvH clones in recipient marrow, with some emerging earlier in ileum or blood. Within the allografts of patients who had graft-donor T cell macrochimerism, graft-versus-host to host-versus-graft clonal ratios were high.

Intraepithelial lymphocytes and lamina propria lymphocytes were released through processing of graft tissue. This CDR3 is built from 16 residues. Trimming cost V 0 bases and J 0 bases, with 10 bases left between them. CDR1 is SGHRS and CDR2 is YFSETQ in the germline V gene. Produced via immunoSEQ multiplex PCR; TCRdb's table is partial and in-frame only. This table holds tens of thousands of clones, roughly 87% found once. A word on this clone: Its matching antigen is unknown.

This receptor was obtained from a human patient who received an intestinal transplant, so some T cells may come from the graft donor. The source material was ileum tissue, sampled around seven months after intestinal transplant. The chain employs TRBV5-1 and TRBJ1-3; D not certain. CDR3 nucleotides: TGCGCCAGCAGCTTGGAGGTGGGCCTCTCTGGAAACACCATATATTTT. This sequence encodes CASSLEVGLSGNTIYF. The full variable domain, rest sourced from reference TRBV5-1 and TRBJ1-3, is KAGVTQTPRYLIKTRGQQVTLSCSPISGHRSVSWYQQTPGQGLQFLFEYFSETQRNKGNFPGRFSGRQFSNSRSEMNVSTLELGDSALYLCASSLEVGLSGNTIYFGEGSWLTVV.